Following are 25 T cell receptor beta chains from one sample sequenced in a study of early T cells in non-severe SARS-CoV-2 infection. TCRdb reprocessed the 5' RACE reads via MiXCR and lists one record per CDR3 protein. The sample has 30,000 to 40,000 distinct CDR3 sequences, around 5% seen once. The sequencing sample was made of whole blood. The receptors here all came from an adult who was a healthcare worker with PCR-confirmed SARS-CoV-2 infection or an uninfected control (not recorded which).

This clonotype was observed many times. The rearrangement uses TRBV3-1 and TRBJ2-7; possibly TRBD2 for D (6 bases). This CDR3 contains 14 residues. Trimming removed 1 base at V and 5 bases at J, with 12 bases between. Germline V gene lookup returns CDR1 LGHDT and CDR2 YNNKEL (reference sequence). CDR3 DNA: TGTGCCAGCAGCCAAGTGGGGGGAATGCACGAGCAGTACTTC. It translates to CASSQVGGMHEQYF.

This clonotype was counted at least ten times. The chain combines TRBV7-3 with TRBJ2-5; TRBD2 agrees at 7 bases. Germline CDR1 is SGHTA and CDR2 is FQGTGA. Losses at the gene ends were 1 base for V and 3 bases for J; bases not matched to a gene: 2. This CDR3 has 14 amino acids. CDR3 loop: CASSLNREEETQYF. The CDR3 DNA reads TGTGCCAGCAGCTTAAACCGGGAGGAAGAGACCCAGTACTTC.

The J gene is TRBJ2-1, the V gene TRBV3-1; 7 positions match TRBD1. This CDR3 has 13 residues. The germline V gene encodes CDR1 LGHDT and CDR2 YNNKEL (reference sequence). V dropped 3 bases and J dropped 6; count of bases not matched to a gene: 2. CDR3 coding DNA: TGTGCCAGCAGCCAGTCAGGGGGCAATGAGCAGTTCTTC. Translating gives CASSQSGGNEQFF.

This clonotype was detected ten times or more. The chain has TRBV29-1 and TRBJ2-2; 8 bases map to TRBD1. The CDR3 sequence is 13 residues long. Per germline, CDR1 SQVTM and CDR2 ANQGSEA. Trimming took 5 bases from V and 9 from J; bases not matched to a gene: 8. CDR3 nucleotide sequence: TGCAGCGTTAGCGGACAGGGAGGCCGGGAGCTGTTTTTT. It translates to CSVSGQGGRELFF.

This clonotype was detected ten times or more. CDR3 amino acids: CASSPLQGTDTQYF. The DNA for the CDR3 is TGTGCCAGCTCACCATTACAGGGCACAGATACGCAGTATTTT. The chain has TRBV18 and TRBJ2-3; a possible D gene is TRBD1 (5 bases). There are 14 residues in the CDR3. Germline CDR1 KGHSH, CDR2 LQKENI. V was shortened by 2 bases and J by 1 base, with 7 bases between the two germline ends. Looking up the rest from reference TRBV18 and TRBJ2-3 gives the full variable domain: NAGVMQNPRHLVRRRGQEARLRCSPMKGHSHVYWYRQLPEEGLKFMVYLQKENIIDESGMPKERFSAEFPKEGPSILRIQQVVRGDSAAYFCASSPLQGTDTQYFGPGTRLTVL.

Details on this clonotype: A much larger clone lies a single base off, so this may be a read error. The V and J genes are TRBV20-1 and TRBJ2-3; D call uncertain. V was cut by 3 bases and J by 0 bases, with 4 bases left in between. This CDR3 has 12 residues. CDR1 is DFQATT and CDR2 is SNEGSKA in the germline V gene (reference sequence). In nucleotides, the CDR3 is TGCAGTGCTAGGGAAAGCACAGATACGCAGTATTTT. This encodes CSARESTDTQYF.

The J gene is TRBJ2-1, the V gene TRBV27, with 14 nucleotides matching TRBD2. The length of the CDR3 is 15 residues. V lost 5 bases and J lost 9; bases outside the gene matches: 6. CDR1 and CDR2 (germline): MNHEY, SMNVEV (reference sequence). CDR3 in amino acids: CASSPGTSGSVEQFF. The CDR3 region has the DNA TGTGCCAGCAGTCCTGGGACTAGCGGGAGTGTTGAGCAGTTCTTC.

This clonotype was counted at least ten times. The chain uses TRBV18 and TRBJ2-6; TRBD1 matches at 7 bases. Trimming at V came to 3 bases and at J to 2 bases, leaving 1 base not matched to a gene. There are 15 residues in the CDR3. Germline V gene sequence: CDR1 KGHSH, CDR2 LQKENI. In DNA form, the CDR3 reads TGTGCCAGCTCACCGACAGGGACTGGGGCCAACGTCCTGACTTTC. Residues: CASSPTGTGANVLTF.

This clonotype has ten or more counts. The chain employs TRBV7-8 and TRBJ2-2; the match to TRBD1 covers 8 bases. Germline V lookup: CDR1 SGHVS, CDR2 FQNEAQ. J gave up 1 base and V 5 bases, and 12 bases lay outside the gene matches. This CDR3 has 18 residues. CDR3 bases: TGTGCCAGCAGCCTTCGGGACAGGATAGGGGAGAACACCGGGGAGCTGTTTTTT. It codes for CASSLRDRIGENTGELFF.

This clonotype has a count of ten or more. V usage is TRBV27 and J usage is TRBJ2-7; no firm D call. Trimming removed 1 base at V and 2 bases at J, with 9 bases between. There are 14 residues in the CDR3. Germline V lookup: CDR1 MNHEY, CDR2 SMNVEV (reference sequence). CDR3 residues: CASSLFNSPYEQYF. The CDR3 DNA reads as TGTGCCAGCAGTTTATTTAACAGTCCCTACGAGCAGTACTTC.

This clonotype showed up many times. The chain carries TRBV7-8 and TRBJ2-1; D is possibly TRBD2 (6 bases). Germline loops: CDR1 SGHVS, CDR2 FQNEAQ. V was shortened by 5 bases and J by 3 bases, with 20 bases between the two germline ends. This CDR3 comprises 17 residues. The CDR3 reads CASSRDSALWDYNEQFF. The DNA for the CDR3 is TGTGCCAGCAGCCGGGACTCGGCTCTGTGGGACTACAATGAGCAGTTCTTC.

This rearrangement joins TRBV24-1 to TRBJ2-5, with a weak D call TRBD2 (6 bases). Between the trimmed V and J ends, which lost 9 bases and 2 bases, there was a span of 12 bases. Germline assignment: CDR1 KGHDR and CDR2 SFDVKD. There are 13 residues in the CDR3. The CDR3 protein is CATQRAGQETQYF. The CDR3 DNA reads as TGTGCCACCCAGAGGGCGGGGCAAGAGACCCAGTACTTC.

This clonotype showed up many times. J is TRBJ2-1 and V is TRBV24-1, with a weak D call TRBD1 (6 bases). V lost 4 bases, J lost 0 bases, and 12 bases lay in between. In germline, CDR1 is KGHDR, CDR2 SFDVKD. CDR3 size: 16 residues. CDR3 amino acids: CATSDAGTISYNEQFF. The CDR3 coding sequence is TGTGCCACCAGTGACGCCGGGACAATCTCCTACAATGAGCAGTTCTTC.

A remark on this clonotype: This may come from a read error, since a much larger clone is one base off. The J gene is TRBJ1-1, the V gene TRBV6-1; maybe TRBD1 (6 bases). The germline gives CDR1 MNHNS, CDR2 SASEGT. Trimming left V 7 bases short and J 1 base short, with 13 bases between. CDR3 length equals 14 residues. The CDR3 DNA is TGTGCCAGCAACCCGGGGGCCTGGAACACTGAAGCTTTCTTT. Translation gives CASNPGAWNTEAFF.

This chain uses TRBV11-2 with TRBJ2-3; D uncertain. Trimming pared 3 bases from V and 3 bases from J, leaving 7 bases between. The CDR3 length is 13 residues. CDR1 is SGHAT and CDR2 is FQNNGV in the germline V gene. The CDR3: CASSFHRTDTQYF. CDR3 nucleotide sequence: TGTGCCAGCAGCTTCCACCGAACAGATACGCAGTATTTT. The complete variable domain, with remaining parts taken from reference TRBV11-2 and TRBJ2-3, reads EAGVAQSPRYKIIEKRQSVAFWCNPISGHATLYWYQQILGQGPKLLIQFQNNGVVDDSQLPKDRFSAERLKGVDSTLKIQPAKLEDSAVYLCASSFHRTDTQYFGPGTRLTVL.

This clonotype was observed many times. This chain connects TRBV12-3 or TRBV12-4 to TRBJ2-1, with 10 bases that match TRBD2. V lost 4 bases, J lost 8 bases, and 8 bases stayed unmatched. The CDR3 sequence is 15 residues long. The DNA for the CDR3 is TGTGCCAGCAGTTCGAGCGGGGGGGCGAGGGATGAGCAGTTCTTC. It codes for CASSSSGGARDEQFF.

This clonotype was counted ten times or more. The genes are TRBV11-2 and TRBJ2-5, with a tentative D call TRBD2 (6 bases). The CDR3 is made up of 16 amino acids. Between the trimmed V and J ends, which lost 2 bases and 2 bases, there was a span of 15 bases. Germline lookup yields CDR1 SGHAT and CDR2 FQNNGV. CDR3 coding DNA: TGTGCCAGCAGCTTAAGTCCCAGGAGGGGACAAGAGACCCAGTACTTC. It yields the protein CASSLSPRRGQETQYF.

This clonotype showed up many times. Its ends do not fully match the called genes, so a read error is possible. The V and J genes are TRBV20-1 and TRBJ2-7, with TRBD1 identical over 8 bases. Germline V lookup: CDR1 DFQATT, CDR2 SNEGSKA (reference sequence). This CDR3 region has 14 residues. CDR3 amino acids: CSCQDGTGSSEQYF. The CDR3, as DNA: TGCAGTTGCCAGGACGGGACAGGATCCTCCGAGCAGTACTTC.

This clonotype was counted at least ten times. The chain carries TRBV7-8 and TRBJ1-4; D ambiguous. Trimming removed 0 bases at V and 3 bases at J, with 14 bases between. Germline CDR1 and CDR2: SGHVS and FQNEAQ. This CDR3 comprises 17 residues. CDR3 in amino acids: CASSLARKGRANEKLFF. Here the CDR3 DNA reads TGTGCCAGCAGCTTAGCTCGAAAGGGTAGGGCTAATGAAAAACTGTTTTTT.

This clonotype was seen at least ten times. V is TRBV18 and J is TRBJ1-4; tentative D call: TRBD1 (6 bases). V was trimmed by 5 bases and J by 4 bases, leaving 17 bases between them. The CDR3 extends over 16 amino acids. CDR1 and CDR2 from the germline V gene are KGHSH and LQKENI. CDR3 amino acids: CASSSFAGRGNEKLFF. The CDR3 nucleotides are TGTGCCAGCTCATCTTTCGCGGGCAGGGGTAATGAAAAACTGTTTTTT.

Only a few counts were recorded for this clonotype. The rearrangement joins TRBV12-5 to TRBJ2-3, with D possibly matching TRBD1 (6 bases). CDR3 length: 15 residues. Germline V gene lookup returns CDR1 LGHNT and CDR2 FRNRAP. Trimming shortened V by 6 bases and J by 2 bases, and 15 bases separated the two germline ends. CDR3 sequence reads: CASGAGQTSTDTQYF. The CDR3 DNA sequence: TGTGCTAGTGGAGCCGGACAGACCTCCACAGATACGCAGTATTTT.

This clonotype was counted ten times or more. The CDR3 region has the DNA TGTGCCAGCAGCTTAGCGCAGGGAGCCTACAATGAGCAGTTCTTC. It translates to CASSLAQGAYNEQFF. The chain links TRBV11-3 to TRBJ2-1; either TRBD1 or TRBD2 may fit D (5 bases each). Germline V gene lookup returns CDR1 SGHNT and CDR2 YENEEA. This CDR3 is built from 15 residues. Trimming removed 1 base at V and 2 bases at J, with 9 bases between.

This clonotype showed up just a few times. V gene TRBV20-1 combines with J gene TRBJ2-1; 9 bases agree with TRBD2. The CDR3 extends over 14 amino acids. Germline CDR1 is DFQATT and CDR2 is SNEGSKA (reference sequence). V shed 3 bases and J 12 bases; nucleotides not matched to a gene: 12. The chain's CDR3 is CSASEAGGIGAQFF. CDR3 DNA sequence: TGCAGTGCTAGTGAAGCGGGGGGCATAGGAGCGCAGTTCTTC.

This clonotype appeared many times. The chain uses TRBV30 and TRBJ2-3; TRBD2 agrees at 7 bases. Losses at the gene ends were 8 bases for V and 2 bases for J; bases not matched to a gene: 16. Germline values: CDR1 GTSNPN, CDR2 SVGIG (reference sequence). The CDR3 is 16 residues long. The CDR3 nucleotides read TGTGCCATTAAGATTAGGAGCGGGGCGATCACAGATACGCAGTATTTT. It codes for CAIKIRSGAITDTQYF.

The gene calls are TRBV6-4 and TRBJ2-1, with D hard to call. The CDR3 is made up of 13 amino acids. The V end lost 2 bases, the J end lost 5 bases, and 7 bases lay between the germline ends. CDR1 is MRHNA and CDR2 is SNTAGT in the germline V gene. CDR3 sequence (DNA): TGTGCCAGCAGTGACGACGGGCACAATGAGCAGTTCTTC. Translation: CASSDDGHNEQFF.